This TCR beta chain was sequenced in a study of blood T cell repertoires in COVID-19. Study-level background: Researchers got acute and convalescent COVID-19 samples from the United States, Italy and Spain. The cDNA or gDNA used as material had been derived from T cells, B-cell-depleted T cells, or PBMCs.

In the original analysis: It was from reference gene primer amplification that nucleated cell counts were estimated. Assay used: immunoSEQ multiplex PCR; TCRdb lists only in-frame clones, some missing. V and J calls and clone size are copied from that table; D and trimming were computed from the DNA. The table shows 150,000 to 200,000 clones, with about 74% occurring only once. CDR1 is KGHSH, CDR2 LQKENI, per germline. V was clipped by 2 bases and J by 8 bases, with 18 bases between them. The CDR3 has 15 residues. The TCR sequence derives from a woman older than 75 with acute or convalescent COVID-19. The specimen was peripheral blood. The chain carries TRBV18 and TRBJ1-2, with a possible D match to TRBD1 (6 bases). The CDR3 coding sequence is TGTGCCAGCTCACCAGAGATACCCAGGGGTAAAGGCTACACCTTC. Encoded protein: CASSPEIPRGKGYTF.